This entry lists 29 T cell receptor beta chains sequenced from one sample in a study of graft-versus-host responses after intestinal transplantation. Repertoires were generated with immunoSEQ multiplex PCR, while TCRdb's copy carries only in-frame clones and drops some. In the table there are about 13,000 clones, 70% to 85% of which are singletons. Graft tissue was processed to release intraepithelial and lamina propria lymphocytes. The specimen comprised ileum tissue, sampled 16 days after intestinal transplant. These receptors were collected from a human patient who received an intestinal transplant, so some T cells may come from the graft donor.

V and J are TRBV30 and TRBJ2-1, with TRBD1 matching over 9 bases. The J segment lost 8 bases and the V segment lost 7 bases, leaving 12 bases of the junction unmatched. The CDR3 spans 14 residues. The V gene's germline CDR1 is GTSNPN and CDR2 SVGIG (reference sequence). CDR3 sequence (DNA): TGTGCCTTCACGGCGGGACAGGGCGGAGATGAGCAGTTCTTC. Its translation is CAFTAGQGGDEQFF.

The chain has TRBV27 and TRBJ2-1, with TRBD2 matching over 11 bases. The junction had 12 bases not matched to a gene; V was cut back by 6 bases and J by 5 bases. The CDR3 length is 17 residues. Germline CDR1 is MNHEY and CDR2 is SMNVEV (reference sequence). CDR3: CASSAIYFSGRDNEQFF. The CDR3 DNA sequence: TGTGCCAGCAGCGCTATTTACTTTAGCGGGAGGGACAATGAGCAGTTCTTC.

The chain uses TRBV4-2 and TRBJ2-7; a weak D match, TRBD1 (6 bases). Trimming took off 1 base at V and 3 bases at J, with 13 bases between the two ends. CDR1 and CDR2 (germline): LGHNA, YNFKEQ. CDR3 size: 15 residues. The DNA of the CDR3 is TGTGCCAGCAGCCAAGGACAGGTTCCCCTCTACGAGCAGTACTTC. It yields the protein CASSQGQVPLYEQYF.

The rearrangement uses TRBV27 and TRBJ1-6; D unresolved. The CDR3 totals 15 residues. CDR1 is MNHEY and CDR2 is SMNVEV in the germline V gene (reference sequence). V was trimmed by 2 bases and J by 4 bases, leaving 9 bases between them. CDR3 sequence reads: CASSLGGGYNSPLHF. CDR3 in DNA: TGTGCCAGCAGTTTAGGTGGAGGTTATAATTCACCCCTCCACTTT.

The chain uses TRBV4-1 and TRBJ2-3, with 12 bases aligning to TRBD2. Per germline, CDR1 MGHRA and CDR2 YSYEKL. Losses at the gene ends were 0 bases for V and 2 bases for J; bases not matched to a gene: 6. The CDR3 covers 18 residues. CDR3 region: CASSQDPRTSGATDTQYF. In nucleotides, the CDR3 is TGCGCCAGCAGCCAAGACCCGAGGACTAGCGGGGCCACAGATACGCAGTATTTT.

V gene TRBV6-6 combines with J gene TRBJ2-5; 11 bases fit TRBD2. Germline values: CDR1 MNHNY, CDR2 SVGAGI (reference sequence). J was trimmed by 3 bases and V by 2 bases; bases with no gene match: 5. This CDR3 spans 16 amino acids. CDR3 in DNA: TGTGCCAGCAGTTACGGGGCGACTAGCGGGGAAGAGACCCAGTACTTC. Translation gives CASSYGATSGEETQYF.

V usage is TRBV5-6 and J usage is TRBJ1-4, with D unresolved. V was shortened by 0 bases and J by 0 bases, with 12 bases between the two germline ends. Germline values: CDR1 SGHDT, CDR2 YYEEEE. The CDR3 is 17 residues long. CDR3 sequence (DNA): TGTGCCAGCAGCTTGGGGGTGCTGAGGGCAACTAATGAAAAACTGTTTTTT. It translates to CASSLGVLRATNEKLFF.

The rearrangement uses TRBV7-9 and TRBJ1-1; D not resolved. The CDR3 contains 13 residues. V lost 5 bases and J lost 1, with 8 bases in between. Germline V gene data show CDR1 as SEHNR and CDR2 as FQNEAQ (reference sequence). The CDR3 here is CASSNRGNTEAFF. The CDR3 DNA reads as TGTGCCAGCAGCAACCGAGGGAACACTGAAGCTTTCTTT.

This clone was seen a single time. One end of the junction fails to match germline, which may point to a read error. The J gene is TRBJ2-6, the V gene TRBV28; no firm D call. Germline loops: CDR1 MDHEN, CDR2 SYDVKM. This CDR3 is 21 amino acids long. The CDR3 DNA follows: TGTGCCAGCAGTTTGCCCCCAGAGCGACTCCTCTCCACTTCTGGAGCCAACGTCCTGACTTTC. Its translation is CASSLPPERLLSTSGANVLTF.

The V call is TRBV28, the J call TRBJ1-1; D gene uncertain. CDR3 length: 13 residues. Germline V gene data show CDR1 as MDHEN and CDR2 as SYDVKM. V was trimmed by 2 bases and J by 2 bases, leaving 6 bases between them. The CDR3: CASSLEVNTEAFF. In DNA form, the CDR3 reads TGTGCCAGCAGTTTAGAGGTCAACACTGAAGCTTTCTTT.

The chain has TRBV27 and TRBJ2-7; possible D gene TRBD1, 6 bases. Germline-derived CDR1 and CDR2 are MNHEY and SMNVEV (reference sequence). V lost 6 bases, J lost 3 bases, and 12 bases lay in between. CDR3 length equals 13 residues. Written as DNA, the CDR3 is TGTGCCAGCAGAGAGACAGGAAACTACGAGCAGTACTTC. Amino acids: CASRETGNYEQYF.

Only a few counts were recorded for this clone. The rearrangement links TRBV10-1 to TRBJ2-7; no clear D. Germline V lookup: CDR1 WNHNN, CDR2 SYGVQD (reference sequence). The CDR3 is made up of 13 amino acids. V lost 6 bases to trimming and J lost 4 bases, with 13 bases between them. In nucleotides, the CDR3 is TGCGCCAGCAGCTACAGCCCAGGATACGAGCAGTACTTC. The encoded protein is CASSYSPGYEQYF.

The gene calls are TRBV5-1 and TRBJ2-1, with D unclear. The length of the CDR3 is 15 residues. With 0 bases removed from V and 7 bases from J, the gap between germline ends came to 14 bases. In germline, CDR1 is SGHRS, CDR2 YFSETQ. CDR3 coding DNA: TGCGCCAGCAGCTTGGTACCTGGAGTAGGTAATGAGCAGTTCTTC. This encodes CASSLVPGVGNEQFF.

V is TRBV7-9 and J is TRBJ2-3; 11 bases line up with TRBD2. V lost 6 bases, J lost 5 bases, and 7 bases stayed unmatched. Germline V gene sequence: CDR1 SEHNR, CDR2 FQNEAQ (reference sequence). The CDR3 extends over 15 amino acids. The DNA for the CDR3 is TGTGCCAGCAGTTCACTAGCGGGAGATGGAGATACGCAGTATTTT. As protein: CASSSLAGDGDTQYF.

V is TRBV18 and J is TRBJ1-1, with a tentative D call TRBD1 (5 bases). V was pared by 2 bases and J by 5 bases, with 18 bases between. CDR3 length: 16 amino acids. The germline gives CDR1 KGHSH, CDR2 LQKENI. The CDR3 protein is CASSPFEKGMATEAFF. The CDR3 nucleotides are TGTGCCAGCTCACCATTTGAAAAGGGGATGGCGACTGAAGCTTTCTTT.

The table lists this clone with a count of one. The chain uses TRBV5-4 and TRBJ2-5; 10 bases line up with TRBD2. The assigned J gene may be wrong: the sequence end matches TRBJ2-7 better. CDR1 and CDR2 (germline): SGHNT, YYREEE (reference sequence). This CDR3 is 15 amino acids long. CDR3 sequence: CASSSSSGGPYEQYF. The CDR3, as DNA: TGTGCCAGCAGCTCTTCTAGCGGGGGACCCTACGAGCAGTACTTC.

J is TRBJ2-3 and V is TRBV27; 11 bases align to TRBD2. The CDR3 is 21 residues long. J gave up 0 bases and V 3 bases, and 17 bases lay outside the gene matches. The germline V gene encodes CDR1 MNHEY and CDR2 SMNVEV (reference sequence). The CDR3 spells CASSLLLCTSGSFLSTDTQYF. CDR3 sequence (DNA): TGTGCCAGCAGTTTGCTCCTTTGTACTAGCGGGAGCTTTCTTAGCACAGATACGCAGTATTTT.

The chain carries TRBV11-2 and TRBJ2-7; maybe TRBD2 (5 bases). Germline CDR1 and CDR2: SGHAT and FQNNGV. V lost 5 bases and J lost 6, with 20 bases in between. This CDR3 is built from 15 residues. The CDR3 region is CASSAGLPAEGEQYF. CDR3 bases: TGTGCCAGCAGCGCAGGACTTCCTGCCGAGGGCGAGCAGTACTTC. Drawing the rest from reference TRBV11-2 and TRBJ2-7, the complete variable domain is EAGVAQSPRYKIIEKRQSVAFWCNPISGHATLYWYQQILGQGPKLLIQFQNNGVVDDSQLPKDRFSAERLKGVDSTLKIQPAKLEDSAVYLCASSAGLPAEGEQYFGPGTRLTVT.

This clone was observed a handful of times. V is TRBV30 and J is TRBJ1-2; the D gene is possibly TRBD1 (5 bases). Trimming removed 3 bases from V and 0 bases from J, with 11 bases in between. The CDR3 is 14 residues long. The germline V gene has CDR1 GTSNPN and CDR2 SVGIG (reference sequence). The CDR3 loop is CAWRTVDTNYGYTF. As DNA, the CDR3 is TGTGCCTGGAGGACAGTGGATACTAACTATGGCTACACCTTC.

The chain joins TRBV28 to TRBJ1-5; D is possibly TRBD1 (5 bases). V was shortened by 3 bases and J by 0 bases, with 9 bases between the two germline ends. The CDR3 consists of 15 residues. Germline V lookup: CDR1 MDHEN, CDR2 SYDVKM. As DNA, the CDR3 is TGTGCCAGCAGTTTGGACACCGATAGCAATCAGCCCCAGCATTTT. Its protein product is CASSLDTDSNQPQHF.

The chain carries TRBV6-6 and TRBJ2-1; 7 nucleotides match TRBD1. Looked up from germline, CDR1 is MNHNY and CDR2 is SVGAGI (reference sequence). The CDR3 covers 15 residues. The trim removed 2 bases at V and 12 bases at J, leaving 13 bases unmatched. This CDR3 is CASSYRQGSVPGQFF. In DNA, the CDR3 is TGTGCCAGCAGTTACCGACAGGGCTCGGTCCCTGGGCAGTTCTTC.

The sample holds one count of this clone. The rearrangement joins TRBV27 to TRBJ2-7, with TRBD2 identical over 8 bases. This CDR3 comprises 13 residues. J was trimmed by 3 bases and V by 5 bases; bases with no gene match: 3. Per the germline V gene, CDR1 is MNHEY and CDR2 is SMNVEV (reference sequence). Written as DNA, the CDR3 is TGTGCCAGCAGTAGCGGGAGAAACTACGAGCAGTACTTC. As protein: CASSSGRNYEQYF.

The CDR3 DNA sequence: TGTGCCAGCAGCCAAATGGGGGAGGGGATCAATGAGCAGTTCTTC. Translation gives CASSQMGEGINEQFF. V gene TRBV4-2 combines with J gene TRBJ2-1; 7 nucleotides line up with TRBD2. Germline values: CDR1 LGHNA, CDR2 YNFKEQ. The CDR3 runs to 15 residues. J gave up 6 bases and V 2 bases, and 7 bases lay outside the gene matches.

The genes are TRBV25-1 and TRBJ1-5, with TRBD1 identical over 7 bases. Germline values: CDR1 MGHDK, CDR2 SYGVNS. Trimming cost V 2 bases and J 4 bases; bases outside gene matches: 5. CDR3 length equals 15 residues. CDR3 coding DNA: TGTGCCAGCAGTGAAAGGGACAGTCAAAATCAGCCCCAGCATTTT. The encoded protein is CASSERDSQNQPQHF. Variable domain in full (rest from reference TRBV25-1 and TRBJ1-5): EADIYQTPRYLVIGTGKKITLECSQTMGHDKMYWYQQDPGMELHLIHYSYGVNSTEKGDLSSESTVSRIRTEHFPLTLESARPSHTSQYLCASSERDSQNQPQHFGDGTRLSIL.

J is TRBJ2-7 and V is TRBV6-4, with TRBD1 as a possible D gene (6 bases). With 0 bases removed from V and 3 bases from J, the gap between germline ends came to 24 bases. CDR3 size: 19 residues. Germline CDR1 MRHNA, CDR2 SNTAGT. The CDR3 loop reads CASSDSRGGPPALFYEQYF. CDR3 sequence (DNA): TGTGCCAGCAGTGACTCGAGAGGGGGTCCCCCCGCACTCTTCTACGAGCAGTACTTC.

The chain carries TRBV30 and TRBJ2-1, with D possibly TRBD2 on 6 matching bases. Trimming removed 3 bases at V and 5 bases at J, with 8 bases between. The CDR3 is 12 amino acids. The germline CDR1 and CDR2 sequences are GTSNPN and SVGIG (reference sequence). CDR3 coding DNA: TGTGCCTGGAGCGGGGGAAACAATGAGCAGTTCTTC. As protein: CAWSGGNNEQFF.

The chain combines TRBV10-3 with TRBJ1-2; 7 bases fit TRBD1. This CDR3 contains 17 residues. J gave up 4 bases and V 0 bases, and 11 bases lay outside the gene matches. The germline CDR1 and CDR2 sequences are ENHRY and SYGVKD. CDR3 sequence: CAISESPPGGIFYGYTF. The DNA of the CDR3 is TGTGCCATCAGTGAGTCGCCCCCAGGGGGGATATTCTATGGCTACACCTTC.

This clone is medium-sized by share. This chain connects TRBV5-6 to TRBJ1-2; TRBD1 matches 8 bases. Germline V gene lookup returns CDR1 SGHDT and CDR2 YYEEEE. Trimming at V came to 3 bases and at J to 0 bases, leaving 1 base not matched to a gene. This CDR3 has 14 residues. The CDR3 sequence is CASSWGQANYGYTF. The DNA for the CDR3 is TGTGCCAGCAGCTGGGGACAGGCTAACTATGGCTACACCTTC. Variable domain in full (rest from reference TRBV5-6 and TRBJ1-2): DAGVTQSPTHLIKTRGQQVTLRCSPKSGHDTVSWYQQALGQGPQFIFQYYEEEERQRGNFPDRFSGHQFPNYSSELNVNALLLGDSALYLCASSWGQANYGYTFGSGTRLTVV.

The rearrangement joins TRBV19 to TRBJ1-5, with 7 positions matching TRBD1. The V gene's germline CDR1 is LNHDA and CDR2 SQIVND (reference sequence). This CDR3 has 16 amino acids. The trim removed 5 bases at V and 2 bases at J, leaving 9 bases unmatched. CDR3 loop: CASSPASTGGNQPQHF. The CDR3 nucleotides are TGTGCCAGTAGTCCAGCCTCTACAGGGGGCAATCAGCCCCAGCATTTT.